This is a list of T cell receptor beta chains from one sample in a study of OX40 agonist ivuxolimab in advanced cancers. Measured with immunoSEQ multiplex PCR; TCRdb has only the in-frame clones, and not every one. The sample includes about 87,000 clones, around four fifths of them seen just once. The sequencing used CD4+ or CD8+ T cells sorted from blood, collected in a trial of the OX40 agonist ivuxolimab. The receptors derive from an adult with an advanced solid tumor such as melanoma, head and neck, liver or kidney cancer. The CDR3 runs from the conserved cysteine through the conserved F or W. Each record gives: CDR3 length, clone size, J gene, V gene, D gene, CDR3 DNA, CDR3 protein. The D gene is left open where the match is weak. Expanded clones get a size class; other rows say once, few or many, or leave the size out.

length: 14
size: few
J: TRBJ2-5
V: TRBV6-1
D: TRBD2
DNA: TGTGCCAGCGAGAGCGGGGGGGCTGGAGAGACCCAGTACTTC
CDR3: CASESGGAGETQYF

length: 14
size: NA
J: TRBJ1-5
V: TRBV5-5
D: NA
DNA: TGTGCCAGCAGCGTCCGGGCCAACAATCAGCCCCAGCATTTT
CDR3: CASSVRANNQPQHF

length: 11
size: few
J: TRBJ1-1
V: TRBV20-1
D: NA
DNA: TGCAGTGCTAGAGACGTAACTGAAGCTTTCTTT
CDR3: CSARDVTEAFF

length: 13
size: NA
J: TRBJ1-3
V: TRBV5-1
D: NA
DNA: TGCGCCAGTAAACAGGAATCTGGAAACACCATATATTTT
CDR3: CASKQESGNTIYF

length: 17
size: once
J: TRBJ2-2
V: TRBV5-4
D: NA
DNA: TGTGCCAGCAGCTTGGGGTCCTTGGGCGACTACACCGGGGAGCTGTTTTTT
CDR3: CASSLGSLGDYTGELFF

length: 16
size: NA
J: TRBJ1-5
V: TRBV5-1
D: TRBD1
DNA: TGCGCCAGCAGCTTGGCCGGTCCACAGGGGAATCAGCCCCAGCATTTT
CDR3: CASSLAGPQGNQPQHF

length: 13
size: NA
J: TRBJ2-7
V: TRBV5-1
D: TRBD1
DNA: TGCGCCAGCAACCGGGACAGGGACTACGAGCAGTACTTC
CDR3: CASNRDRDYEQYF

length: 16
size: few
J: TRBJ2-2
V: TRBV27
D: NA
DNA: TGTGCCAGCAGTTCGCAAACAGCCGCGAACACCGGGGAGCTGTTTTTT
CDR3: CASSSQTAANTGELFF

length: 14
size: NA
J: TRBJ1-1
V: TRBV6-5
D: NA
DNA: TGTGCCAGCAGTTACTCGAGGAGAAGGGATGAAGCTTTCTTT
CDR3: CASSYSRRRDEAFF

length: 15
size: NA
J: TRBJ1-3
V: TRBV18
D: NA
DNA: TGTGCCAGCTCCCCGGACTGGCTCTCTGGAAACACCATATATTTT
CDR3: CASSPDWLSGNTIYF

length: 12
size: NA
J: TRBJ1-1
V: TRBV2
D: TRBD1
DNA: TGTGCCGGCAGGGGGGCGGACACTGAAGCTTTCTTT
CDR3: CAGRGADTEAFF

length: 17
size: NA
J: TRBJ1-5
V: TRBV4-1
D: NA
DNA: TGCGCCAGCAGCCAAGGACGACGCGGACAGTCGAATCAGCCCCAGCATTTT
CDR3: CASSQGRRGQSNQPQHF

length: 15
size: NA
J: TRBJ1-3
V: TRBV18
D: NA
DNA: TGTGCCAGCTCACCAGATGGGGGTTCTGGAAACACCATATATTTT
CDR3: CASSPDGGSGNTIYF

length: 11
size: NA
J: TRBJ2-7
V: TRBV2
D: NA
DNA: TGTGCCAGCAGTGAAACTTACGAGCAGTACTTC
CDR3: CASSETYEQYF

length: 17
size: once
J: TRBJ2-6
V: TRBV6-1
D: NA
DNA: TGTGCCAGCGGTGTCGAATCGGACCCGTCTGGGGCCAACGTCCTGACTTTC
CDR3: CASGVESDPSGANVLTF

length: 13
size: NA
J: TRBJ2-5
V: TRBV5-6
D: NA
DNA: TGTGCCAGCAGCTTGTGGCCTCAAGAGACCCAGTACTTC
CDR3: CASSLWPQETQYF

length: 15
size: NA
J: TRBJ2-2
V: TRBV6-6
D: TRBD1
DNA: TGTGCCAGCAGTTCCCGGGACAGGGCTCTCGGGGAGCTGTTTTTT
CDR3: CASSSRDRALGELFF

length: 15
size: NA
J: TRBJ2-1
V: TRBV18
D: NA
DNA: TGTGCCAGCTCACGCACTGGGGAAGCATACAATGAGCAGTTCTTC
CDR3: CASSRTGEAYNEQFF

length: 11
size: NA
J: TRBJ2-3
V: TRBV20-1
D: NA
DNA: TGCAGTGTTCCACAGGGAAATACGCAGTATTTT
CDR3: CSVPQGNTQYF

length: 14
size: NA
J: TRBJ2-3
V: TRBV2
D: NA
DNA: TGTGCCAGCAGTGAGTCGCCCAGGACAGATACGCAGTATTTT
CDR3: CASSESPRTDTQYF

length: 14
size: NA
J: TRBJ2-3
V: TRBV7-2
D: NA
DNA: TGTGCCAGCAGCTTAGGGCAGGGAGGAGATACGCAGTATTTT
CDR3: CASSLGQGGDTQYF

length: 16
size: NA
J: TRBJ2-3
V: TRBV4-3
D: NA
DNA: TGCGCCAGCAGCCAAGTTCCGGGGGGCCCCACAGATACGCAGTATTTT
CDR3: CASSQVPGGPTDTQYF

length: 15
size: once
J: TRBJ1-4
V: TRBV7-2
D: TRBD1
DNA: TGTGCCAGCAGCTTATACAGGGGTCCTAATGAAAAACTGTTTTTT
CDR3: CASSLYRGPNEKLFF

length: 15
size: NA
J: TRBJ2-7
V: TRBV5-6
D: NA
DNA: TGTGCCAGCAGCTCCCGGGACACACAGTGGCACGAGCAGTACTTC
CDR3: CASSSRDTQWHEQYF

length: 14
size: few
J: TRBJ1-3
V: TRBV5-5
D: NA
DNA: TGTGCCAGCAGCTCCGGGGGGAATGGAAACACCATATATTTT
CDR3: CASSSGGNGNTIYF

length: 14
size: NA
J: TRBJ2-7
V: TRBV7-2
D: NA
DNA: TGTGCCAGCTCGACTGGGAGGGGGCTCGGCGAGCAGTACTTC
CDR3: CASSTGRGLGEQYF

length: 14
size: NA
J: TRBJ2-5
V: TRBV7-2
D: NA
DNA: TGTGCCAGCAGCTTAGTTCAGGGGCCGGAGACCCAGTACTTC
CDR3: CASSLVQGPETQYF

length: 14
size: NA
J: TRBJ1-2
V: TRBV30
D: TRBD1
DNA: TGTGCCTGGAGTAGACAGGGGGCCGGCTATGGCTACACCTTC
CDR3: CAWSRQGAGYGYTF

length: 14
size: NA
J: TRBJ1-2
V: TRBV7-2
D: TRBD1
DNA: TGTGCCAGCATCTACAGGGACAGGACAACAGGGTACACCTTC
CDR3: CASIYRDRTTGYTF

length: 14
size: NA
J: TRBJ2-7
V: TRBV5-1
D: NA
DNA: TGCGCCAGCAGATCCGGGGTGAATACCTACGAGCAGTACTTC
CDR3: CASRSGVNTYEQYF

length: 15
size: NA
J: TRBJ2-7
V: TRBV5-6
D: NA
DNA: TGTGCCAGCAGTCCCTCCCTCGGGTACTCCTACGAGCAGTACTTC
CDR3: CASSPSLGYSYEQYF

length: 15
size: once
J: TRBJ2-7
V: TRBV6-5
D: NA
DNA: TGTGCCAGCAGTTACTCGGGGGGACAGCTCTACGAGCAGTACTTC
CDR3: CASSYSGGQLYEQYF

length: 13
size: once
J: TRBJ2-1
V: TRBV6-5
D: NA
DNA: TGTGCCAGCATCCGGGAAGGGGATGGTGAGCAGTTCTTC
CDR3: CASIREGDGEQFF

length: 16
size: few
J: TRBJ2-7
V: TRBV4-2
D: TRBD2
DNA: TGTGCCAGCAGCCAAGCTAGCGGGGGGCCCTCAGACGAGCAGTACTTC
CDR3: CASSQASGGPSDEQYF

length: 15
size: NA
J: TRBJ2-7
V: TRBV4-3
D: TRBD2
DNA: TGCGCCAGCAGCCAAGGCGCGGGAGGGATTTACGAGCAGTACTTC
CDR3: CASSQGAGGIYEQYF

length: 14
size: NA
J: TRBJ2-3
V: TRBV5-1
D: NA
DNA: TGCGCCAGCACACTCCAGGACAGCACAGATACGCAGTATTTT
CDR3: CASTLQDSTDTQYF

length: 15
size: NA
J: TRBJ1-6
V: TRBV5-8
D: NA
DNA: TGTGCCAGCAGAGGAAGGAGCTCCTATAATTCACCCCTCCACTTT
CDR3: CASRGRSSYNSPLHF

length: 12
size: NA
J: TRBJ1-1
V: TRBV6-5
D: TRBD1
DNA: TGTGCCAGCAGCTCCGGGACAGTGCTAGCTTTCTTT
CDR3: CASSSGTVLAFF

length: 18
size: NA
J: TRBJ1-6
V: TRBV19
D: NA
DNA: TGTGCCAGTACTTTAGGGATCGCCGGTGGGGAAGAAGGGTCACCCCTCCACTTT
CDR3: CASTLGIAGGEEGSPLHF

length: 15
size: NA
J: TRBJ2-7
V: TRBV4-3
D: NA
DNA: TGCGCCAGCAGCCAAGATAGTGGGGGAACCTACGAGCAGTACTTC
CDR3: CASSQDSGGTYEQYF

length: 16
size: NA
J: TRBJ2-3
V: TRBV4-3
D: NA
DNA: TGCGCCAGCAGCCTCGGAGTAGGACTCAATGGGGATACGCAGTATTTT
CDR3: CASSLGVGLNGDTQYF

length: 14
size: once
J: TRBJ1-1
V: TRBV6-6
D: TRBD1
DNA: TGTGCCAGCAGTCACAGGGGTACTCACACTGAAGCTTTCTTT
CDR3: CASSHRGTHTEAFF

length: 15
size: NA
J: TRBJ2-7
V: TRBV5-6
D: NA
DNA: TGTGCCAGCAGCTTGGGACCCACAGCCTCCTACGAGCAGTACTTC
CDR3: CASSLGPTASYEQYF

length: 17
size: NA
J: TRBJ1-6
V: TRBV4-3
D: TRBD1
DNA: TGCGCCAGCAGCGGCCCTACAGGGGGCCTTAATTATTCACCCCTCCACTTT
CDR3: CASSGPTGGLNYSPLHF

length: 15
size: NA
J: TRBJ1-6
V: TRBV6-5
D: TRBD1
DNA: TGTGCCAGCAGTTACGCAGGGGGCGATAATTCACCCCTCCACTTT
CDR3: CASSYAGGDNSPLHF

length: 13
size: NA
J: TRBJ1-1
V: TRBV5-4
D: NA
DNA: TGTGCCAGCAGCATCGGGAGTTACGAGGCAGCTTTCTTT
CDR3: CASSIGSYEAAFF